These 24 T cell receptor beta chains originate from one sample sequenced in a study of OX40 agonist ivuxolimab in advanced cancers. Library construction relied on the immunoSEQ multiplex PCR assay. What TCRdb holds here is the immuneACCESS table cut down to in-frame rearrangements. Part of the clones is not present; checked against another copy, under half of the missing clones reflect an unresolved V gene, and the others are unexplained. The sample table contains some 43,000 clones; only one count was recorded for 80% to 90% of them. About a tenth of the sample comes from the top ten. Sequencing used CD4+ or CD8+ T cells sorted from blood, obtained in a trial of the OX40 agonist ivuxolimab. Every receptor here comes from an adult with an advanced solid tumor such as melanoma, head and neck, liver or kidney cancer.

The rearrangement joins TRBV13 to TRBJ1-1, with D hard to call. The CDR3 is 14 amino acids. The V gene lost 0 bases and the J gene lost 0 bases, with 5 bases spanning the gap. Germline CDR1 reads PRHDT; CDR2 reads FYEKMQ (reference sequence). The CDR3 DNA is TGTGCCAGCAGCTTAGGCCGGTTGAACACTGAAGCTTTCTTT. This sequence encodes CASSLGRLNTEAFF.

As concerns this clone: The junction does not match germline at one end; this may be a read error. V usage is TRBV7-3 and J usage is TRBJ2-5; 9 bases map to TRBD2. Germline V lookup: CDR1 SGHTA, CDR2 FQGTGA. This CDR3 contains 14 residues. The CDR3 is CASSPGLAREAQYF. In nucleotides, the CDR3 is TGTGCCAGCAGCCCCGGACTAGCGAGAGAGGCCCAGTACTTC.

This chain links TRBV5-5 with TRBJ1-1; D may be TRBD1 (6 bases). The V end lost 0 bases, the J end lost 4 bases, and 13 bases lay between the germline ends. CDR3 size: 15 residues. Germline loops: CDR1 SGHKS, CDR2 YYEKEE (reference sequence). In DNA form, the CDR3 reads TGTGCCAGCAGCTTGGAAGGGGGATTTGGCACTGAAGCTTTCTTT. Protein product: CASSLEGGFGTEAFF.

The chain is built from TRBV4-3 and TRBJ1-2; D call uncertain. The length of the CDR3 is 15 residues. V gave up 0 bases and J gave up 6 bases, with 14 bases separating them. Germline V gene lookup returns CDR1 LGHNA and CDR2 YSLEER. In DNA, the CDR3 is TGCGCCAGCAGCCAAGATGGTGGACGGATCAATGGCTACACCTTC. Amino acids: CASSQDGGRINGYTF.

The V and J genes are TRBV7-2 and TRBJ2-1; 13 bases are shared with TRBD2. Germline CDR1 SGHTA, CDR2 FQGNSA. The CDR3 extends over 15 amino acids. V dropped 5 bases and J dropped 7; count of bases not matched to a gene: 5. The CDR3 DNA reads TGTGCCAGCAGCCGGACTAGCGGGGGCCAGAATGAGCAGTTCTTC. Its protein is CASSRTSGGQNEQFF.

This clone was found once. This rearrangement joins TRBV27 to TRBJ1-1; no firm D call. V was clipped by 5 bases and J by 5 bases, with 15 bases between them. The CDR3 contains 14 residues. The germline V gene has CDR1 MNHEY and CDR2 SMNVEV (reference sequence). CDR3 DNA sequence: TGTGCCAGCAGTCTCTCGAGAGGGCGTACTGAAGCTTTCTTT. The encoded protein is CASSLSRGRTEAFF.

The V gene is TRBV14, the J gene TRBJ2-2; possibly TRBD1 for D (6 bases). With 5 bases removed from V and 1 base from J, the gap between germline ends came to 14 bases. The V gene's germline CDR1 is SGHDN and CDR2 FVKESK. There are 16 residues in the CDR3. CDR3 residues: CASSSLTGMNTGELFF. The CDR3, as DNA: TGTGCCAGCAGCTCGCTGACAGGAATGAACACCGGGGAGCTGTTTTTT.

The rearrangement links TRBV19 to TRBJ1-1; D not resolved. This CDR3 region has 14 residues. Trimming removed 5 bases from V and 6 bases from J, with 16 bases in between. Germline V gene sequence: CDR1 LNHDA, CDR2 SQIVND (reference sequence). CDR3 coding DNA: TGTGCCAGTAGTCCCTCGGGCAGCTCACCTGAAGCTTTCTTT. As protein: CASSPSGSSPEAFF. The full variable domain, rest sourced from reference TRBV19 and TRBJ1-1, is DGGITQSPKYLFRKEGQNVTLSCEQNLNHDAMYWYRQDPGQGLRLIYYSQIVNDFQKGDIAEGYSVSREKKESFPLTVTSAQKNPTAFYLCASSPSGSSPEAFFGQGTRLTVV.

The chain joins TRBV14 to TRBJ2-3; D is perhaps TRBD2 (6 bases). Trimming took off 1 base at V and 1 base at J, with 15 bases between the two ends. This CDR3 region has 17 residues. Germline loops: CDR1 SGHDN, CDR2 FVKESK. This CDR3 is CASSQVAGSGGTDTQYF. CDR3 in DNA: TGTGCCAGCAGCCAAGTCGCGGGATCCGGGGGCACAGATACGCAGTATTTT. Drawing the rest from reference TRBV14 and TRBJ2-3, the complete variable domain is EAGVTQFPSHSVIEKGQTVTLRCDPISGHDNLYWYRRVMGKEIKFLLHFVKESKQDESGMPNNRFLAERTGGTYSTLKVQPAELEDSGVYFCASSQVAGSGGTDTQYFGPGTRLTVL.

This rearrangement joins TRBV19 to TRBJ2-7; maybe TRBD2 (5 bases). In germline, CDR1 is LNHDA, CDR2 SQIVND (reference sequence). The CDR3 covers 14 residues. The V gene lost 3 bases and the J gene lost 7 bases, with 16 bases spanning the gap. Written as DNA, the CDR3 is TGTGCCAGTAGTATCCGGGATCACCATGGGGAGCAGTACTTC. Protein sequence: CASSIRDHHGEQYF.

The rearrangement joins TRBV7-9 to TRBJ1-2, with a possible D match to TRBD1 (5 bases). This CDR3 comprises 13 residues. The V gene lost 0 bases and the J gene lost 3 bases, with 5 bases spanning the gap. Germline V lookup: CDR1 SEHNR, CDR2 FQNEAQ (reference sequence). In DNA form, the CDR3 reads TGTGCCAGCAGCTTAGCAGGGGACTATGGCTACACCTTC. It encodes CASSLAGDYGYTF.

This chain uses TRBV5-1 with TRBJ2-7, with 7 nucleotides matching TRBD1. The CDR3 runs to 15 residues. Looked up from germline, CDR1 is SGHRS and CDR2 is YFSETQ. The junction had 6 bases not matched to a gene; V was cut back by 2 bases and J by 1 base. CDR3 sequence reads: CASSFRTGLSYEQYF. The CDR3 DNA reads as TGCGCCAGCAGCTTTCGGACAGGTTTATCCTACGAGCAGTACTTC. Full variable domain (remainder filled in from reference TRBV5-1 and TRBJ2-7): KAGVTQTPRYLIKTRGQQVTLSCSPISGHRSVSWYQQTPGQGLQFLFEYFSETQRNKGNFPGRFSGRQFSNSRSEMNVSTLELGDSALYLCASSFRTGLSYEQYFGPGTRLTVT.

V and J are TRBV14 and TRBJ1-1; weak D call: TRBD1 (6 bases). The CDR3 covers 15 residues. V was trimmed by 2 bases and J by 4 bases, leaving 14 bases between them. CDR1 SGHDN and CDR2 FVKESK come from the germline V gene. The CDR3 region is CASSQHGGLGTEAFF. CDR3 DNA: TGTGCCAGCAGCCAACATGGGGGCCTGGGCACTGAAGCTTTCTTT.

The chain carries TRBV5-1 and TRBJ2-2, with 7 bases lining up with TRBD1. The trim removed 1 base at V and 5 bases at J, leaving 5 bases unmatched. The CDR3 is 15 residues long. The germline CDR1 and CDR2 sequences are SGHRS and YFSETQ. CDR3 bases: TGCGCCAGCAGCTTGACAGGGGATTTGACCGGGGAGCTGTTTTTT. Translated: CASSLTGDLTGELFF.

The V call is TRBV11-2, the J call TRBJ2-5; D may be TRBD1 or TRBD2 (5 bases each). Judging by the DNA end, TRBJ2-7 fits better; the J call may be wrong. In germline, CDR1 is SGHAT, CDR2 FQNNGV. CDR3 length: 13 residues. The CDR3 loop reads CASSFGAGYEQYF. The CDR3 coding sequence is TGTGCCAGCAGCTTCGGGGCTGGCTACGAGCAGTACTTC.

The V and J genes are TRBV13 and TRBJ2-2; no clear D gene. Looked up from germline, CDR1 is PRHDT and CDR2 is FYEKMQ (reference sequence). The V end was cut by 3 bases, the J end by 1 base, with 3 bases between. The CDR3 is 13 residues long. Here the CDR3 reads CASSLRNTGELFF. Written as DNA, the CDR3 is TGTGCCAGCAGCTTGAGGAACACCGGGGAGCTGTTTTTT.

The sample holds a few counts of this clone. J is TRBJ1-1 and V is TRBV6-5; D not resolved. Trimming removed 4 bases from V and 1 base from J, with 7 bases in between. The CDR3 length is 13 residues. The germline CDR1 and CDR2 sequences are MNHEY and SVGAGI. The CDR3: CASSFGENTEAFF. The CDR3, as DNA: TGTGCCAGCAGTTTCGGAGAGAACACTGAAGCTTTCTTT.

The CDR3 reads CASSEAAGETLDEQYF. As DNA, the CDR3 is TGTGCCAGCAGTGAAGCGGCGGGAGAAACTCTGGACGAGCAGTACTTC. The V call is TRBV6-1, the J call TRBJ2-7; TRBD2 agrees at 7 bases. The CDR3 length is 16 residues. After removal of 0 bases from V and 5 bases from J, the junction contained 10 bases not matched to a gene. Germline CDR1 MNHNS, CDR2 SASEGT.

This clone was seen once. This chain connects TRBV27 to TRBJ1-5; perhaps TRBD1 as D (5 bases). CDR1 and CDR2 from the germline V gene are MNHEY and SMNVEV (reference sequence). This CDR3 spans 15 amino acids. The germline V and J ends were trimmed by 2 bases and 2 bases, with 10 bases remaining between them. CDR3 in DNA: TGTGCCAGCAGTTTAAGAGGGGATGGCAATCAGCCCCAGCATTTT. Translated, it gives CASSLRGDGNQPQHF.

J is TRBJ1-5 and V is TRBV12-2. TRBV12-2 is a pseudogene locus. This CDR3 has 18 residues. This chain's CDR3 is CASRLAYREGSSNQPQHF. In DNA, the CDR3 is TGTGCAAGTCGCTTAGCGTACAGGGAGGGATCGAGCAATCAGCCCCAGCATTTT.

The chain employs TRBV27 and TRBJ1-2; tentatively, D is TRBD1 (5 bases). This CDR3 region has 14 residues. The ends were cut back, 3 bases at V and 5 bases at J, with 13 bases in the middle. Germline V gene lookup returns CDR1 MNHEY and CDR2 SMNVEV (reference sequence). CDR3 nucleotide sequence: TGTGCCAGCAGTTTGGGGGTAATAGGGTATGGCTACACCTTC. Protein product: CASSLGVIGYGYTF.

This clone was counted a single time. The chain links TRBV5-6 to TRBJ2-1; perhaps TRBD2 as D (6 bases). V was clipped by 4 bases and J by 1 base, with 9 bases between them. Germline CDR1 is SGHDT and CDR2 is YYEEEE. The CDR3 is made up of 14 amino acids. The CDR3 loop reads CASSGGTSYNEQFF. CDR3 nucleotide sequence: TGTGCCAGCAGCGGAGGGACTTCCTACAATGAGCAGTTCTTC.

This chain's CDR3 is CASSLFQGETEAFF. The CDR3 bases are TGTGCCAGCAGTTTATTTCAGGGTGAGACTGAAGCTTTCTTT. The rearrangement links TRBV27 to TRBJ1-1; possible D gene TRBD1, 5 bases. Trimming stripped 1 base from V and 5 bases from J, with 11 bases between. This CDR3 is 14 amino acids long. Germline V gene data show CDR1 as MNHEY and CDR2 as SMNVEV (reference sequence).

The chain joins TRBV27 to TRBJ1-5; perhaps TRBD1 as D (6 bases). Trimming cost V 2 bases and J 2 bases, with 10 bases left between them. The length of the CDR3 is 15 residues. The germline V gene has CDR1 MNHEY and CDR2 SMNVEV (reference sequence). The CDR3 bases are TGTGCCAGCAGTTTAACAGGGAACCGCAATCAGCCCCAGCATTTT. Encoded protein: CASSLTGNRNQPQHF.